Listed below are T cell receptor beta chains from one sample, sequenced in a study of cytomegalovirus exposure and HLA in healthy donors. The repertoire was sequenced with immunoSEQ multiplex PCR; TCRdb's copy has only in-frame clones and lacks some. The sample shows roughly 160,000 clones, 75% of them seen only once. Source material: PBMCs. The receptor source for this set is a female donor in good health and CMV-seronegative. Both conserved end residues are part of each CDR3. A D gene is named only where the DNA matches it firmly. A row's size may be missing; if present it is once, few, many or a size class.

>TRBJ2-1|TRBD2|.|TRBV2
TGTGCCAGCAGTGGACTAGCGGCGAATGAGCAGTTCTTC
CASSGLAANEQFF
>TRBJ1-5|.|.|TRBV11-2
TGTGCCAGCAGCTTGACCAGGGATCAGCCCCAGCATTTT
CASSLTRDQPQHF
>TRBJ1-1|.|.|TRBV5-1
TGCGCCAGCAGCAGGACCACGGGGTCTAACACTGAAGCTTTCTTT
CASSRTTGSNTEAFF
>TRBJ1-5|.|.|TRBV27
TGTGCCAGCAGTTTTTTGTCAGGGGATCAGCCCCAGCATTTT
CASSFLSGDQPQHF
>TRBJ1-1|.|.|TRBV14
TGTGCCAGCAGCCCCCAGGGTAGAATTAGGAACACTGAAGCTTTCTTT
CASSPQGRIRNTEAFF
>TRBJ2-5|.|few|TRBV11-2
TGTGCCAGCAGCTCCACGCCACTTGCTGAGACCCAGTACTTC
CASSSTPLAETQYF
>TRBJ1-1|.|.|TRBV10-3
TGTGCCATCAGTGAGTCGACAGATAACACTGAAGCTTTCTTT
CAISESTDNTEAFF
>TRBJ2-1|TRBD2|once|TRBV7-2
TGTGCCAGCAGCTTTGGGCGGCTAGCGGGGGGGGGCGATGAGCAGTTCTTC
CASSFGRLAGGGDEQFF
>TRBJ2-1|TRBD1|.|TRBV28
TGTGCCAGCAGTTCCCGGGACAGGGTCTACAATGAGCAGTTCTTC
CASSSRDRVYNEQFF
>TRBJ2-7|TRBD1|.|TRBV4-1
TGCGCCAGCAGCCAAAACAGGGGCTACGAGCAGTACTTC
CASSQNRGYEQYF
>TRBJ1-2|TRBD1|.|TRBV19
TGTGCCAGTAGTACCCTGCAGGGGGGATATGGCTACACCTTC
CASSTLQGGYGYTF
>TRBJ1-2|.|once|TRBV6-5
TGTGCCACCTCTGCGGGGTCTGGCTACACCTTC
CATSAGSGYTF
>TRBJ1-5|TRBD1|.|TRBV18
TGTGCCAGCTCACTTATGGGGGGGCTGGGACAGGAAAATCAGCCCCAGCATTTT
CASSLMGGLGQENQPQHF
>TRBJ2-5|TRBD1|.|TRBV19
TGTGCCAGTAGTCGTGGGACAGGACCAAGGACCGAGACCCAGTACTTC
CASSRGTGPRTETQYF
>TRBJ1-2|.|.|TRBV19
TGTGCCAGTAGAGCCTCCGCCTATGGCTACACCTTC
CASRASAYGYTF
>TRBJ1-4|.|.|TRBV15
TGTGCCACCAGCAGACCTCTTTGGGCGACCCATCAATTGGATGAAAAACTGTTTTTT
CATSRPLWATHQLDEKLFF
>TRBJ1-5|.|.|TRBV28
TGTGCCAGCAAGGCGGGTAACAATCAGCCCCAGCATTTT
CASKAGNNQPQHF
>TRBJ1-2|.|.|TRBV4-1
TGCGCCAGCAGCCAAGATTCGGGGGTTGGATATGGCTACACCTTC
CASSQDSGVGYGYTF
>TRBJ2-2|.|.|TRBV23-1
TGCGCCAGCAGTCAGAGTTGGAGGGGCACTGGGGAGCTGTTTTTT
CASSQSWRGTGELFF
>TRBJ2-1|TRBD2|few|TRBV6-5
TGTGCCAGCACCGAAACTAGCGGGGTGTACAATGAGCAGTTCTTC
CASTETSGVYNEQFF
>TRBJ2-7|.|once|TRBV10-1
TGCGCCAGCAGAAGCCCGGGGGGCCCAGATCCACACTTC
CASRSPGGPDPHF
>TRBJ2-5|.|.|TRBV9
TGTGCCAGCAGCGTTCCCCCGGAGCCGGAGACCCAGTACTTC
CASSVPPEPETQYF
>TRBJ1-5|TRBD1|few|TRBV6-5
TGTGCCAGCAGCCCGGGACAGGGTAGGGATCAGCCCCAGCATTTT
CASSPGQGRDQPQHF
>TRBJ1-5|TRBD1|.|TRBV6-5
TGTGCCAGCAGACCAACCGGGACAGGGAGACAGCCCCAGCATTTT
CASRPTGTGRQPQHF
>TRBJ1-5|TRBD1|.|TRBV10-2
TGTGCCAGCAGCCCCGGGACAGGGGAGAGTCAGCCCCAGCATTTT
CASSPGTGESQPQHF
>TRBJ1-6|.|.|TRBV7-9
TGTGCCAGCAGCTCCCGGAGGGCTGGAAATTCACCCCTCCACTTT
CASSSRRAGNSPLHF
>TRBJ2-1|TRBD2|.|TRBV7-2
TGTGCCAGCAGCTTAGTTGGGACTAGTGCGCCCTACAATGAGCAGTTCTTC
CASSLVGTSAPYNEQFF
>TRBJ2-1|TRBD2|.|TRBV10-1
TGCGCCAGCAGTGAGTCACAAGCGGGGGGGCCGGCTGAGCAGTTCTTC
CASSESQAGGPAEQFF
>TRBJ1-1|.|.|TRBV5-1
TGCGCCAGCAGCTTGACAGCTGCTTACACTGAAGCTTTCTTT
CASSLTAAYTEAFF
>TRBJ1-5|.|.|TRBV6-5
TGTGCCAGCAGGGACAGTGGCAATCAGCCCCAGCATTTT
CASRDSGNQPQHF
>TRBJ1-1|.|.|TRBV19
TGTGCCAGTAGTTGGGGGCCCGACGGGAACACTGAAGCTTTCTTT
CASSWGPDGNTEAFF
>TRBJ2-3|.|.|TRBV9
TGTGCCAGCAGCCCCCGAAGGGGCCCCACAGATACGCAGTATTTT
CASSPRRGPTDTQYF
>TRBJ1-1|.|.|TRBV5-5
TGTGCCAGCAGCTTGTCGACCGCAGGGGACACTGAAGCTTTCTTT
CASSLSTAGDTEAFF
>TRBJ2-7|.|.|TRBV29-1
TGCAGCGTTCGGCCCTTGGACAGCTCCTACGAGCAGTACTTC
CSVRPLDSSYEQYF
>TRBJ2-5|.|.|TRBV6-6
TGTGCCAGCAGTTACTCGAAGGGACTGGAAGAGACCCAGTACTTC
CASSYSKGLEETQYF
>TRBJ2-1|TRBD1|.|TRBV7-2
TGTGCCAGCACCACCGACAGGGCTTCCTACAATGAGCAGTTCTTC
CASTTDRASYNEQFF
>TRBJ1-1|.|.|TRBV18
TGTGCCAGCTCACCTTTGCGTACGTTCGGAGGTGGGGACACTGAAGCTTTCTTT
CASSPLRTFGGGDTEAFF
>TRBJ2-2|TRBD1|.|TRBV9
TGTGCCAGCAGCGTCACAGGGGCGGACACCGGGGAGCTGTTTTTT
CASSVTGADTGELFF
>TRBJ2-7|TRBD1|few|TRBV7-2
TGTGCCAGCAGCTCCCCGGGGGGACAGGGGGCGCGGGTGTACTACGAGCAGTACTTC
CASSSPGGQGARVYYEQYF
>TRBJ1-4|.|.|TRBV4-3
TGCGCCAGCAGCCCCCAGGGTGCAACTAATGAAAAACTGTTTTTT
CASSPQGATNEKLFF
>TRBJ2-5|TRBD2|.|TRBV11-2
TGTGCCAGCAGCCCTGGGGGGGCGGGAGGGGAACGAGAGACCCAGTACTTC
CASSPGGAGGERETQYF
>TRBJ2-7|TRBD1|.|TRBV9
TGTGCCAGCAGCCCGGGACAGGGCTTCGAGCAGTACTTC
CASSPGQGFEQYF
>TRBJ1-1|.|few|TRBV7-3
TGTGCCAGCAGCTTAACCGGGGGGCCGGGCACTGAAGCTTTCTTT
CASSLTGGPGTEAFF
>TRBJ2-7|.|.|TRBV27
TGTGCCAGCAGTGTCGGGTATGGGCGGGTGTCATACGAGCAGTACTTC
CASSVGYGRVSYEQYF